This T cell receptor (beta chain) appears in the sequencing data of a study of T-cell memory formation after mild COVID-19. Study-wide results and limits: The study found contracting CD4+ clones mainly in CM and EM and contracting CD8+ clones in EMRA. From day 15 to 85, contracting clones were balanced between CD4 and CD8, whereas later expanders leaned toward CD4+.

This clonotype occurred a few times. What it binds is not known. From germline, CDR1 is SGHTA and CDR2 FQGNSA. V dropped 2 bases and J dropped 5; count of bases not matched to a gene: 11. The CDR3 length is 16 residues. TCRdb ran MiXCR on the 5' RACE reads and lists one entry per CDR3 protein. Among roughly 560,000 distinct CDR3 sequences listed, roughly 21% were seen once. The receptor's source is an adult woman who had mild COVID-19 (a few samples of this study predate the infection). Cell type and time point are not known. The material sequenced was PBMCs or a T cell subset sorted from them (not recorded which). The rearrangement links TRBV7-2 to TRBJ2-5, with 7 bases lining up with TRBD2. CDR3 region: CASSLPGGSLGETQYF. The CDR3 DNA sequence: TGTGCCAGCAGCTTACCGGGCGGGAGTCTAGGGGAGACCCAGTACTTC.